This entry concerns a single TCR beta chain. Its antigen remains unidentified. Being one base from a much bigger clone, this may be a read error. TCR libraries were built in bulk with a published protocol and specific TCR primers. TCRdb re-called the PCR reads through MiXCR, storing one row per CDR3 protein. The sample shows 20,000 to 25,000 distinct CDR3 sequences, roughly 17% of them seen only once. This CDR3 contains 13 residues. From germline, CDR1 is DFQATT and CDR2 SNEGSKA (reference sequence). V shed 5 bases and J 3 bases; nucleotides not matched to a gene: 6. Sorting selected naive CD8 T cells with a CD8+CD4-CCR7+CD45RA+ phenotype. This record belongs to a study of molecular identifiers for immune sequencing clone quantification. Broader study findings: Whereas clones above 20 RNA copies held under 1% of naive-cell molecules, they held over 98% of effector molecules. Underestimation of highly expanded clone sizes could arise where identical TCR molecules share a barcode.

This clonotype was sampled from a human donor in good health. Some libraries in this study had Jurkat cell RNA spiked in. The sequencing input was naive CD8+ T cells from blood, with Jurkat cell RNA spiked in. The subset is: FACS-sorted CD8+CD4-CCR7+CD45RA+ naive T cells. V is TRBV20-1 and J is TRBJ1-2; 7 bases align to TRBD1. In DNA, the CDR3 is TGCAGTGCTGGAAGACAGGGAGACTATGGCTACACCTTC. It specifies CSAGRQGDYGYTF.